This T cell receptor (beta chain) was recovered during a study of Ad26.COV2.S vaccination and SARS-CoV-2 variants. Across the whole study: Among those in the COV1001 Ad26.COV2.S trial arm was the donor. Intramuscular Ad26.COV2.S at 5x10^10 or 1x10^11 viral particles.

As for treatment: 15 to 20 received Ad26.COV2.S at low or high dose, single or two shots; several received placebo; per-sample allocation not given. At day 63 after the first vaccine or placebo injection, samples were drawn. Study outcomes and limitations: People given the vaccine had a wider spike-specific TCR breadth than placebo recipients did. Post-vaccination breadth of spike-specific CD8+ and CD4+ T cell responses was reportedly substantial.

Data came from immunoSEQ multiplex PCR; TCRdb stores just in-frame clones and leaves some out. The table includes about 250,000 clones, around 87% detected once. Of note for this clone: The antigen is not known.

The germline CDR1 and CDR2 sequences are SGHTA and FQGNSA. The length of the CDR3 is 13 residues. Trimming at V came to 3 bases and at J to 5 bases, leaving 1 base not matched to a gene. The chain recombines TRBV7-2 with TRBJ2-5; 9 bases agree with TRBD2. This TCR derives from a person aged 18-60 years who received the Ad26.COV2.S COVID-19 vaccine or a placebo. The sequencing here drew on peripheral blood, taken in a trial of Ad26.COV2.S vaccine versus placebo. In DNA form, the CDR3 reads TGTGCCAGCAGCTTGGGACTAGCCGAGACCCAGTACTTC. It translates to CASSLGLAETQYF. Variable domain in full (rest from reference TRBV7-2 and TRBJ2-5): GAGVSQSPSNKVTEKGKDVELRCDPISGHTALYWYRQSLGQGLEFLIYFQGNSAPDKSGLPSDRFSAERTGGSVSTLTIQRTQQEDSAVYLCASSLGLAETQYFGPGTRLLVL.